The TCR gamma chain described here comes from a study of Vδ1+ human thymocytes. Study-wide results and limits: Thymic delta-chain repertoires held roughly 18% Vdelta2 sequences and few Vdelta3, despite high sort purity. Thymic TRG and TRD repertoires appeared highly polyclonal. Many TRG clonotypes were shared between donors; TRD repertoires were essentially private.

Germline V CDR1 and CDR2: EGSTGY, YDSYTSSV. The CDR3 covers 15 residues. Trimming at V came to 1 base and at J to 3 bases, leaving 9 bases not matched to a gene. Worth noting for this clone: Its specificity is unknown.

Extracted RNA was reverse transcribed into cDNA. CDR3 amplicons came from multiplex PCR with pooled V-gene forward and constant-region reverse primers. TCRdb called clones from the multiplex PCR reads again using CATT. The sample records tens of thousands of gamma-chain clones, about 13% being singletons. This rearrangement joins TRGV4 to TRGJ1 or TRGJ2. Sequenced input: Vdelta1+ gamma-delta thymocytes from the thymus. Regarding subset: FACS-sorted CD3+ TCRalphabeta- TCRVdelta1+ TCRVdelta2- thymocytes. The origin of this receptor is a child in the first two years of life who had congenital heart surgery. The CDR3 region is CATWDGLRFYYKKLF. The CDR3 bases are TGTGCCACCTGGGATGGCCTTCGGTTTTATTATAAGAAACTCTTT.